The clone carrying this T cell receptor beta chain was detected only once. This sample is drawn from a study of blood T cell repertoires in COVID-19. In the study's own analysis: From reference gene primer amplification, estimates of nucleated cell counts were derived. Profiling relied on immunoSEQ multiplex PCR, and the TCRdb table lists in-frame clones only, not all of them. The V and J calls and clone size come from that table; D and trimming were worked out from the DNA. The repertoire holds a few hundred thousand clones, with about 90% as singletons. The CDR3 sequence is 19 residues long. The V segment lost 1 base and the J segment 1 base; nucleotides outside the gene matches: 11. Germline V gene sequence: CDR1 LNHNV, CDR2 YYDKDF (reference sequence). Study members were between 18 and 89 years old and lived in 24 US regions. Recovered Cohort 3 donors showed two negative PCRs, clearance, or symptom resolution.

Input material: PBMCs or T cells enriched from blood (not recorded which). The rearrangement uses TRBV15 and TRBJ2-7, with 12 bases that match TRBD2. This clonotype originated in a woman aged 25 to 45 who had recovered from COVID-19. This CDR3 reads CATSRGLAGAALKSYEQYF. The DNA for the CDR3 is TGTGCCACCAGCAGAGGACTAGCGGGGGCCGCCCTTAAGTCCTACGAGCAGTACTTC.